What follows describes a single T cell receptor beta chain. This entry is derived from a study of blood T cell repertoires in COVID-19. Original handling: Reference gene primer amplification in the assay estimated nucleated cell counts. Only in-frame clones appear in the TCRdb table, and some are missing; sequencing was by immunoSEQ multiplex PCR. That table supplies the V and J calls and clone size; D and trimming were determined from the DNA. The sample has about 180,000 clones, around 80% seen once. The length of the CDR3 is 13 residues. Germline loops: CDR1 SGHTA, CDR2 FQGTGA. Trimming removed 2 bases at V and 5 bases at J, with 6 bases between.

This TCR derives from a man between 65 and 80 years old with active or convalescent COVID-19. The chain is built from TRBV7-3 and TRBJ2-2; no clear D gene. Sequenced material: peripheral blood. CDR3 amino acids: CASSLSGTGELFF. Written as DNA, the CDR3 is TGTGCCAGCAGCTTATCCGGGACCGGGGAGCTGTTTTTT.